A selection of T cell receptor beta chains follows, all from one sample in a study of T cells in narcolepsy. Here immunoSEQ multiplex PCR was the method, and the copy in TCRdb shows in-frame clones only, minus some. This sample has tens of thousands of clones; more than 70% occur once, and the top ten carry 1% to 1.5%. The sequenced sample consisted of CD45RA- memory CD4+ T cells from PBMCs. Receptor source: a human donor with narcolepsy. Both conserved end residues are part of each CDR3. The order of the fields is J gene, clone size, D gene, V gene, CDR3 protein, CDR3 DNA. The D gene is left open where the match is weak. Clone size is not always given. Where it is, it says once, few, many or a class for expanded clones.

TRBJ2-7 . . TRBV5-6 CASSLNVEQYF TGTGCCAGCAGCTTGAATGTCGAGCAGTACTTC
TRBJ2-3 . . TRBV11-3 CASSPPHNTDTQYF TGTGCCAGCAGCCCCCCCCACAACACAGATACGCAGTATTTT
TRBJ1-1 . . TRBV4-1 CASSQEGVGRDAFF TGCGCCAGCAGCCAGGAAGGAGTTGGAAGAGATGCTTTCTTT
TRBJ1-2 . . TRBV6-4 CASSLDSQSGYTF TGTGCCAGCAGCTTGGACAGCCAATCTGGCTACACCTTC
TRBJ1-5 . . TRBV21-1 CASSKRGRGRAQHF TGTGCCAGCAGCAAAAGGGGAAGGGGAAGGGCCCAGCATTTT
TRBJ2-3 . . TRBV11-2 CASEGGGSGTQYF TGTGCCAGCGAAGGGGGGGGTTCGGGCACGCAGTATTTT
TRBJ1-1 . . TRBV29-1 CSVEGGNTEAFF TGCAGCGTTGAGGGCGGGAACACTGAAGCTTTCTTT
TRBJ2-1 . TRBD2 TRBV7-2 CASSLGRVNEQFF TGTGCCAGCAGCTTGGGGAGGGTCAATGAGCAGTTCTTC
TRBJ1-2 . . TRBV11-2 CASSLGVGGGYGYTF TGTGCCAGCAGCTTAGGTGTCGGGGGAGGCTATGGCTACACCTTC
TRBJ1-2 once . TRBV19 CASNRGGDYGYTF TGTGCCAGCAATCGCGGTGGGGACTATGGCTACACCTTC
TRBJ1-1 . . TRBV6-1 CASTQGAGGTEAFF TGTGCCAGCACACAGGGAGCAGGCGGGACTGAAGCTTTCTTT
TRBJ2-1 . TRBD2 TRBV9 CASSGGEVGGRTYNEQFF TGTGCCAGCAGCGGCGGGGAGGTGGGCGGGAGAACCTACAATGAGCAGTTCTTC
TRBJ2-2 . . TRBV5-1 CASTMVGTRLFF TGCGCCAGCACCATGGTGGGTACTCGGCTGTTTTTT
TRBJ1-1 . . TRBV2 CASSERVPNTEAFF TGTGCCAGCAGTGAAAGAGTACCGAACACTGAAGCTTTCTTT
TRBJ1-1 . . TRBV30 CAWSRGSPLNTEAFF TGTGCCTGGAGTCGAGGGTCCCCGTTGAACACTGAAGCTTTCTTT
TRBJ1-1 . . TRBV9 CASSVAPENTEAFF TGTGCCAGCAGCGTAGCTCCGGAGAACACTGAAGCTTTCTTT
TRBJ2-5 . . TRBV7-8 CASSLPDPRGGRETQYF TGTGCCAGCAGCTTACCCGACCCCCGAGGTGGACGAGAGACCCAGTACTTC
TRBJ1-5 . . TRBV30 CAWSRGAGNNQPQHF TGTGCCTGGAGTCGGGGGGCAGGCAACAATCAGCCCCAGCATTTT
TRBJ2-3 . . TRBV11-3 CASSLEKWASPTDTQYF TGTGCCAGCAGCTTAGAGAAGTGGGCTAGCCCCACAGATACGCAGTATTTT
TRBJ2-2 . TRBD1 TRBV6-1 CASTGTGGIGELFF TGTGCCAGCACCGGGACAGGGGGCATCGGGGAGCTGTTTTTT
TRBJ1-2 . . TRBV19 CASMQGGLDYGYTF TGTGCCAGTATGCAAGGGGGACTGGACTATGGCTACACCTTC
TRBJ2-5 once . TRBV11-1 CASSRGGETQYF TGTGCCAGCAGCCGGGGCGGAGAGACCCAGTACTTC
TRBJ2-5 . . TRBV6-1 CASSLRGTQYF TGTGCCAGCAGCCTCCGCGGGACCCAGTACTTC
TRBJ2-3 . TRBD2 TRBV9 CASSVGVGGVAGADTQYF TGTGCCAGCAGCGTAGGGGTCGGGGGAGTAGCGGGTGCGGATACGCAGTATTTT
TRBJ2-1 . TRBD2 TRBV5-1 CASSLSGSEQFF TGCGCCAGCAGCCTTAGCGGGAGCGAGCAGTTCTTC
TRBJ2-1 . . TRBV5-4 CASSLAGRSSYNEQFF TGTGCCAGCAGCTTAGCGGGCCGGTCCTCCTACAATGAGCAGTTCTTC
TRBJ2-2 . . TRBV5-8 CASSGGAGPTGELFF TGTGCCAGCAGCGGGGGGGCAGGGCCTACCGGGGAGCTGTTTTTT
TRBJ1-3 . . TRBV9 CASSVDGEERNTIYF TGTGCCAGCAGCGTAGATGGGGAGGAGAGAAACACCATATATTTT
TRBJ2-1 few TRBD1 TRBV6-1 CASRPTGTYNEQFF TGTGCCAGCAGGCCGACAGGGACCTACAATGAGCAGTTCTTC
TRBJ2-4 . . TRBV11-3 CASSLEGRNIQYF TGTGCCAGCAGCTTAGAGGGAAGAAACATTCAGTACTTC
TRBJ2-3 . TRBD2 TRBV6-5 CASSYSPLAGADTQYF TGTGCCAGCAGTTACTCCCCCCTAGCGGGGGCAGATACGCAGTATTTT
TRBJ2-2 . . TRBV11-3 CASSAQANTGELFF TGTGCCAGCAGCGCCCAAGCGAACACCGGGGAGCTGTTTTTT
TRBJ2-7 few . TRBV6-6 CASSYAVQGPEQYF TGTGCCAGCAGTTACGCCGTCCAGGGGCCCGAGCAGTACTTC
TRBJ1-1 few TRBD1 TRBV7-3 CASGSGGENTEAFF TGTGCCAGCGGCTCAGGGGGGGAGAACACTGAAGCTTTCTTT
TRBJ1-5 . . TRBV6-6 CASSQAGAQPQHF TGTGCCAGCAGTCAAGCAGGGGCTCAGCCCCAGCATTTT
TRBJ2-2 . . TRBV30 CAWSPTGHFAGELFF TGTGCCTGGAGTCCGACGGGACATTTCGCCGGGGAGCTGTTTTTT
TRBJ2-7 . TRBD1 TRBV5-1 CASRRDRARYEQYF TGCGCCAGCAGACGGGACAGGGCTCGCTACGAGCAGTACTTC
TRBJ2-1 few . TRBV10-3 CATGPRSYNEQFF TGTGCCACCGGACCCCGGTCCTACAATGAGCAGTTCTTC
TRBJ2-7 . TRBD2 TRBV7-2 CASSKNGLAGDEQYF TGTGCCAGCAGCAAAAACGGACTAGCGGGAGACGAGCAGTACTTC
TRBJ2-7 few . TRBV27 CASSLMMGSGYEQYF TGTGCCAGCAGTTTAATGATGGGCAGTGGGTACGAGCAGTACTTC